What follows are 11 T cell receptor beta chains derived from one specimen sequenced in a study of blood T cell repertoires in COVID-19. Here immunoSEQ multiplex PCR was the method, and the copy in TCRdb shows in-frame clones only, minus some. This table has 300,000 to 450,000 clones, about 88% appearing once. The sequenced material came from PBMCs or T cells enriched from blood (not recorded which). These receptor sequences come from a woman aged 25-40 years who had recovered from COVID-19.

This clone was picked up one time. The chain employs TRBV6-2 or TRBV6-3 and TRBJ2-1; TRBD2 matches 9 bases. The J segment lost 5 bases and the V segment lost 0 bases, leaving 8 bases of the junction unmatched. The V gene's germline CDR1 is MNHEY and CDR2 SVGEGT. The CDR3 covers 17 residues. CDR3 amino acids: CASSYSPSGEGHNEQFF. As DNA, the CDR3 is TGTGCCAGCAGTTACTCTCCTAGCGGGGAGGGCCACAATGAGCAGTTCTTC.

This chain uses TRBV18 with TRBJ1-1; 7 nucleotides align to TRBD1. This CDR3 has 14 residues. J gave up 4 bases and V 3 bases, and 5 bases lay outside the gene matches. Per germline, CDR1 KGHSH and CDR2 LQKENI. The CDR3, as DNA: TGTGCCAGCTCACCCGGGACAGCAGCCACTGAAGCTTTCTTT. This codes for CASSPGTAATEAFF.

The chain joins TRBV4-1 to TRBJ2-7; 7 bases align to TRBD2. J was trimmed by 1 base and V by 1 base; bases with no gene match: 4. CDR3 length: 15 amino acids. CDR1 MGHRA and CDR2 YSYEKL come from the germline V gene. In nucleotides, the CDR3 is TGCGCCAGCAGCCAAGGGGGGGGACTTTCCTACGAGCAGTACTTC. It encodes CASSQGGGLSYEQYF.

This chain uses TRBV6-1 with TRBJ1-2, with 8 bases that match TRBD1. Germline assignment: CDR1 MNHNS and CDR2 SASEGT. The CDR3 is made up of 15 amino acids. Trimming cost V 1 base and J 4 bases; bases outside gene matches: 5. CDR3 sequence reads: CASSEGAGGGYGYTF. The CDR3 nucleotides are TGTGCCAGCAGTGAAGGTGCAGGGGGCGGCTATGGCTACACCTTC.

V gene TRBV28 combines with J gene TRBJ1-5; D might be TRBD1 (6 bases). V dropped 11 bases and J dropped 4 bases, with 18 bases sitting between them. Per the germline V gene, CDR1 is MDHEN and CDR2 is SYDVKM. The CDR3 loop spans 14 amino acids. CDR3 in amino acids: CAAGVMDFNQPQHF. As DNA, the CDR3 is TGTGCCGCAGGGGTAATGGACTTTAATCAGCCCCAGCATTTT. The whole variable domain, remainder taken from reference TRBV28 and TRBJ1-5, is DVKVTQSSRYLVKRTGEKVFLECVQDMDHENMFWYRQDPGLGLRLIYFSYDVKMKEKGDIPEGYSVSREKKERFSLILESASTNQTSMYLCAAGVMDFNQPQHFGDGTRLSIL.

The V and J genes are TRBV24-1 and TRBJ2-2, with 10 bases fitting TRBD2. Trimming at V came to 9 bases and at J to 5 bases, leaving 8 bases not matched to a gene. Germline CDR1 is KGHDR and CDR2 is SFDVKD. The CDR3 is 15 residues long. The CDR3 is CATQTSGDLTGELFF. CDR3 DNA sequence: TGTGCCACCCAAACTAGCGGGGATCTTACCGGGGAGCTGTTTTTT.

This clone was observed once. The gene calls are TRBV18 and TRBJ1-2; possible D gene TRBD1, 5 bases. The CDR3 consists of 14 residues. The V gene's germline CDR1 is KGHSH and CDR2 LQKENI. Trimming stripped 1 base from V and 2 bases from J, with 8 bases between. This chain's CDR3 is CASSPLQENYGYTF. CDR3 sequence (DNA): TGTGCCAGCTCACCACTACAGGAGAACTATGGCTACACCTTC.

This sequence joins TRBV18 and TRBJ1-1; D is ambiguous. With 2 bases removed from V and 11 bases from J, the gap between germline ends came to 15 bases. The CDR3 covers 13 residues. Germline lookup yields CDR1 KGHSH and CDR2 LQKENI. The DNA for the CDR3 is TGTGCCAGCTCACCAAGTGTGCGGCCCCCGGCTTTCTTT. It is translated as CASSPSVRPPAFF.

The CDR3 protein is CASSYRTGGSYEQYF. CDR3 DNA sequence: TGTGCCAGCAGTTACCGGACAGGGGGCTCCTACGAGCAGTACTTC. This sequence joins TRBV28 and TRBJ2-7; 10 bases map to TRBD1. Trimming at V came to 4 bases and at J to 0 bases, leaving 3 bases not matched to a gene. The CDR3 extends over 15 amino acids. Per the germline V gene, CDR1 is MDHEN and CDR2 is SYDVKM.

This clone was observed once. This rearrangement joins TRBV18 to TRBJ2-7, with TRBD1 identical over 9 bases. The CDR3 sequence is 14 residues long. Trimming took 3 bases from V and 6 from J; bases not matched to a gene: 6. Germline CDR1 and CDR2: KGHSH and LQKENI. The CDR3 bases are TGTGCCAGCTCACCGGGACAGGGAATAGTCGAGCAGTACTTC. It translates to CASSPGQGIVEQYF.

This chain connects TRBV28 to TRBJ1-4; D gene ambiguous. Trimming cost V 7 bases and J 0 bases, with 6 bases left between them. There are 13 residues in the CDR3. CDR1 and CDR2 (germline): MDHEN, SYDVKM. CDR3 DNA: TGTGCCAGCAATCGGGCAACTAATGAAAAACTGTTTTTT. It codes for CASNRATNEKLFF. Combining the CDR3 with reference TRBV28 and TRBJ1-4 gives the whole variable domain DVKVTQSSRYLVKRTGEKVFLECVQDMDHENMFWYRQDPGLGLRLIYFSYDVKMKEKGDIPEGYSVSREKKERFSLILESASTNQTSMYLCASNRATNEKLFFGSGTQLSVL.